What follows is one T cell receptor beta chain and its context. Its target is not known. This entry comes from a study of cytomegalovirus exposure and HLA in healthy donors. Overall study findings and caveats: Sequencing depth roughly uniform across donors was assumed in presence/absence analyses. The study labeled 164 TCR beta chains cytomegalovirus-associated. Association of roughly 17,000 TCR beta sequences with HLA alleles was found at 0.05 false discovery rate in a later analysis.

The V end lost 0 bases, the J end lost 4 bases, and 12 bases lay between the germline ends. This CDR3 spans 15 amino acids. Germline CDR1 MNHNY, CDR2 SVGAGI (reference sequence). The PCR had 60 Vbeta and 13 Jbeta primers. As handled by the study authors: An analysis performed later counted about 80 million unique TCR beta chains (roughly 10 million of them shared). Some clones are missing from TCRdb's copy, which holds only in-frame ones; the method was immunoSEQ multiplex PCR. V and J calls and clone size are as listed in that table; D and trimming were resolved from the DNA. The sample yields 100,000 to 150,000 clones, about 70% seen once.

This chain connects TRBV6-6 to TRBJ1-1; possibly TRBD1 for D (5 bases). This sequence was found in a woman aged 60-75 years in good health and CMV-seropositive. The material sequenced was PBMCs. CDR3 amino acids: CASSYSGGFTTEAFF. The CDR3 nucleotides are TGTGCCAGCAGTTACTCGGGGGGGTTCACCACTGAAGCTTTCTTT.